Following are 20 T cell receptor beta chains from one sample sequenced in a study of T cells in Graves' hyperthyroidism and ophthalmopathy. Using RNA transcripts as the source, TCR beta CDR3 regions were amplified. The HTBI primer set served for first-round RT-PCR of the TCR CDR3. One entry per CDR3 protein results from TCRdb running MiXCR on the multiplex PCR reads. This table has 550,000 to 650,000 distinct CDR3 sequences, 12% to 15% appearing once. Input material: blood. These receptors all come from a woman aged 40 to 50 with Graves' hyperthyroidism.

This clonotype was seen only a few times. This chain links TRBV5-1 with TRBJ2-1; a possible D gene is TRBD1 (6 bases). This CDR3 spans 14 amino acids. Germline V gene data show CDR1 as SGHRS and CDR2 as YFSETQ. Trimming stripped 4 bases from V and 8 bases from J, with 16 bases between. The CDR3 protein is CASSGIQGVDEQFF. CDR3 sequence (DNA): TGCGCCAGCAGCGGAATACAGGGAGTGGATGAGCAGTTCTTC.

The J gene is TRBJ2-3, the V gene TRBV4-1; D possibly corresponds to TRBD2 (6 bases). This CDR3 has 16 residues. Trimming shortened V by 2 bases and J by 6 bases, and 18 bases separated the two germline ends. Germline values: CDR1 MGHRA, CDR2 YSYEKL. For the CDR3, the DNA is TGCGCCAGCAGCCAATTTGGGACCGGAGGGGCCGATACGCAGTATTTT. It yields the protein CASSQFGTGGADTQYF.

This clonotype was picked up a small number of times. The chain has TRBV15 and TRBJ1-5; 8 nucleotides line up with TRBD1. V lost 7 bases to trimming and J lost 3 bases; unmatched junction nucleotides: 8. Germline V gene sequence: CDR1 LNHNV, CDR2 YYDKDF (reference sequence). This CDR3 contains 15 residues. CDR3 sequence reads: CATKAGTGDNQPQHF. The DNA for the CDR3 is TGTGCCACCAAAGCCGGGACAGGCGACAATCAGCCCCAGCATTTT.

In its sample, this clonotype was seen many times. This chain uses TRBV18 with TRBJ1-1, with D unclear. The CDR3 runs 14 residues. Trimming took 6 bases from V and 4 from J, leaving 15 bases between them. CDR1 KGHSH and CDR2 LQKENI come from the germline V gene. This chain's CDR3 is CASSLDLLGTEAFF. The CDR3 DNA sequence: TGTGCCAGCTCGCTTGATCTCCTTGGCACTGAAGCTTTCTTT. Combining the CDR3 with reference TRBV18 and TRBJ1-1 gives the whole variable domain NAGVMQNPRHLVRRRGQEARLRCSPMKGHSHVYWYRQLPEEGLKFMVYLQKENIIDESGMPKERFSAEFPKEGPSILRIQQVVRGDSAAYFCASSLDLLGTEAFFGQGTRLTVV.

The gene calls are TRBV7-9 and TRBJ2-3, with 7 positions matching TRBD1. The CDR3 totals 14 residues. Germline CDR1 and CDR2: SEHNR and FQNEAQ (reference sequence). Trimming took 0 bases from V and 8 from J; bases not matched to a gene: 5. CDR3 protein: CASSLATGAGTQYF. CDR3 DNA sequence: TGTGCCAGCAGCTTAGCAACAGGGGCAGGTACGCAGTATTTT.

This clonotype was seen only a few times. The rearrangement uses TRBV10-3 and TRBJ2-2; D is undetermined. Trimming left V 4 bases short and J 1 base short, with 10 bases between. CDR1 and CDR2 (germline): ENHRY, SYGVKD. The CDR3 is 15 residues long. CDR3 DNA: TGTGCCATCAGTGCGGCCGAACAGAACACCGGGGAGCTGTTTTTT. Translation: CAISAAEQNTGELFF.

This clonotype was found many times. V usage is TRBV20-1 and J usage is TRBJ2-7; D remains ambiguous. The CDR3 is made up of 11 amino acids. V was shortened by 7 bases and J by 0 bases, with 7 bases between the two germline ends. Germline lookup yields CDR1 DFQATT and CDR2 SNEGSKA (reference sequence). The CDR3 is CSVPDSYEQYF. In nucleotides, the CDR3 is TGCAGTGTGCCGGACTCCTACGAGCAGTACTTC.

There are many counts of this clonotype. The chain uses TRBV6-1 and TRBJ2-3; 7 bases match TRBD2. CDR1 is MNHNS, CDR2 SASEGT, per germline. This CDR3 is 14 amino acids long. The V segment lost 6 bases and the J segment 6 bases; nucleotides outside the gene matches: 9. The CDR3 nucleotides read TGTGCCAGCAGCCGGAACGTCGGGGGGGATACGCAGTATTTT. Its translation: CASSRNVGGDTQYF.

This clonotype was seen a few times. CDR3: CASSLSGLIPGELFF. CDR3 DNA: TGTGCCAGCAGTTTATCAGGCCTTATACCCGGGGAGCTGTTTTTT. The chain has TRBV27 and TRBJ2-2; no clear D. Germline CDR1 is MNHEY and CDR2 is SMNVEV (reference sequence). V lost 0 bases, J lost 6 bases, and 11 bases lay in between. The CDR3 has 15 residues.

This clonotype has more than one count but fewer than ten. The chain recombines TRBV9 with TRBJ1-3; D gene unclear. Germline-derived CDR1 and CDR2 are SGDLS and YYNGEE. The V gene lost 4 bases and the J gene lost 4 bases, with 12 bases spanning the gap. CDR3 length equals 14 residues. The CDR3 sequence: CASSTQTSGNTIYF. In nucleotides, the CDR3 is TGTGCCAGCAGCACGCAGACGTCCGGAAACACCATATATTTT.

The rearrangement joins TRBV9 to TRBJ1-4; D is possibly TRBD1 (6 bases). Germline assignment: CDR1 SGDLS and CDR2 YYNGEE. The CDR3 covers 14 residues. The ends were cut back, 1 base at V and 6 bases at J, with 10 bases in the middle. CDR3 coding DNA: TGTGCCAGCAGCGTAAGGGGGGAGGATGAAAAACTGTTTTTT. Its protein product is CASSVRGEDEKLFF.

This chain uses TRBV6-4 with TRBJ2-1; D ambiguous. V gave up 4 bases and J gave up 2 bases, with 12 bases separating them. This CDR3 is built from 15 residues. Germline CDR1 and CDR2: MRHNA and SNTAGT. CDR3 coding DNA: TGTGCCAGCAGTGCCTCGCCCTATACCTACAATGAGCAGTTCTTC. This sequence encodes CASSASPYTYNEQFF.

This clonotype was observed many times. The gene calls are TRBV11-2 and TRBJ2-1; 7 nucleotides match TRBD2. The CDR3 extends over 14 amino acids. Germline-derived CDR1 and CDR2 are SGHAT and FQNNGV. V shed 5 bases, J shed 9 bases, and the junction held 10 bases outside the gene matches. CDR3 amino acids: CASSTSDFGGEQFF. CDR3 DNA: TGTGCCAGCAGCACTAGCGACTTTGGGGGTGAGCAGTTCTTC.

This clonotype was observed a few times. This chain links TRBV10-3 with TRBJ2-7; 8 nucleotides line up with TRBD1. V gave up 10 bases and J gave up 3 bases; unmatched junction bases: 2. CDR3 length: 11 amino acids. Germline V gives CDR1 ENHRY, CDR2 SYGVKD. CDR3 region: CATGQGYEQYF. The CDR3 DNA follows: TGTGCCACCGGACAGGGCTACGAGCAGTACTTC.

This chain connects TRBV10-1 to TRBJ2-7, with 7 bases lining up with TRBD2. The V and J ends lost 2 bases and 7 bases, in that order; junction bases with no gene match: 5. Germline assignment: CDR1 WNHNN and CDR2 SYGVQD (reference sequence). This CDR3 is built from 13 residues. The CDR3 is CASSEPGLPEQYF. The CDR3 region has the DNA TGCGCCAGCAGTGAGCCGGGACTACCTGAGCAGTACTTC.

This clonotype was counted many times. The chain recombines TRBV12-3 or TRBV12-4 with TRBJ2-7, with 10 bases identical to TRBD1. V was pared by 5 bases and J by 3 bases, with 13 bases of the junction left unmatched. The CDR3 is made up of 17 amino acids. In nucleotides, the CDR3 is TGTGCCAGCAGTCCATCCCACGGGACAGGGGTTAGCTACGAGCAGTACTTC. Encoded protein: CASSPSHGTGVSYEQYF.

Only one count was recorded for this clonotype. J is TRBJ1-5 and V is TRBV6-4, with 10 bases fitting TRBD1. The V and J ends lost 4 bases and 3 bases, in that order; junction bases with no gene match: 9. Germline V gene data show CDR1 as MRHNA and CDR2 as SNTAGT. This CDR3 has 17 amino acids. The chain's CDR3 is CASSGRDRGRSNQPQHF. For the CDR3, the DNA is TGTGCCAGCAGTGGCCGGGACAGGGGTCGATCCAATCAGCCCCAGCATTTT.

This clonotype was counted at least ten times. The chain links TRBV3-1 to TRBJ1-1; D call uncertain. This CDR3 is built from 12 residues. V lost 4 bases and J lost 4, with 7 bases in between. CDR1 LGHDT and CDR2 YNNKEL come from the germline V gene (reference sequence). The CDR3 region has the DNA TGTGCCAGCAGCCCAGGAACCACTGAAGCTTTCTTT. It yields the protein CASSPGTTEAFF.

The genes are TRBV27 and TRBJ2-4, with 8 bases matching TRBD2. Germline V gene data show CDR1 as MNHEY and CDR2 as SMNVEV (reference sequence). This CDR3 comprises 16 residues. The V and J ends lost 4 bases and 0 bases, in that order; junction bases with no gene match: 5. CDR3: CASSSGGELAKNIQYF. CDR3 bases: TGTGCCAGCAGTTCGGGAGGGGAATTAGCCAAAAACATTCAGTACTTC.

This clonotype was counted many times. CDR3 sequence: CASSFPSSTDTQYF. For the CDR3, the DNA is TGCGCCAGCAGCTTCCCCTCCAGCACAGATACGCAGTATTTT. The chain carries TRBV5-1 and TRBJ2-3; no clear D. The CDR3 consists of 14 residues. Trimming pared 2 bases from V and 0 bases from J, leaving 7 bases between. Germline V gives CDR1 SGHRS, CDR2 YFSETQ.